Reported below is one T cell receptor (beta chain). The data were taken from a study of patients and donors after allogeneic stem cell transplantation. TCRdb ran MiXCR on the RT-PCR reads and lists one entry per CDR3 protein. The repertoire holds some 230,000 distinct CDR3 sequences, with roughly 13% as singletons. Between the trimmed V and J ends, which lost 1 base and 7 bases, there was a span of 11 bases. CDR1 SSHAT and CDR2 FNYEAQ come from the germline V gene (reference sequence). The CDR3 runs to 13 residues. The rearrangement uses TRBV7-7 and TRBJ2-7; D gene unclear. Source material: blood, either unsorted or a sorted T cell fraction (not recorded which). This clonotype was obtained from a human donor who was either an allogeneic HSCT recipient or a stem cell or donor lymphocyte infusion donor (not recorded which). It is not recorded whose cells these are; they may come from a transplant donor. CDR3 sequence: CASSLDGVGEQYF. DNA of the CDR3: TGTGCCAGCAGCTTAGATGGGGTTGGGGAGCAGTACTTC.